Detailed here is one T cell receptor (beta chain). This sample is part of a study of blood T cell repertoires in COVID-19. On the study more broadly: In each case, the material was cDNA or gDNA derived from T cells, B-cell-depleted T cells, or PBMCs.

Trimming took off 6 bases at V and 4 bases at J, with 9 bases between the two ends. CDR1 is KGHSH, CDR2 LQKENI, per germline. The CDR3 has 12 residues. As processed by the authors: Reference gene primer amplification gave estimated nucleated cell counts. The assay was immunoSEQ multiplex PCR, and TCRdb's table has in-frame clones only and misses some. V, J and clone size are taken as reported in that table, and D and trimming were inferred from the DNA itself. The sample has around 260,000 clones, just over 90% seen once. During active infection, Seattle patients enrolled and were then monitored through disease.

The receptor's source is a woman in her thirties with COVID-19, enrolled during active disease. Input material: peripheral blood. This sequence joins TRBV18 and TRBJ1-1; D might be TRBD1 (5 bases). Here the CDR3 DNA reads TGTGCCAGCTCTGGGGGGGGCACTGAAGCTTTCTTT. Its translation is CASSGGGTEAFF.